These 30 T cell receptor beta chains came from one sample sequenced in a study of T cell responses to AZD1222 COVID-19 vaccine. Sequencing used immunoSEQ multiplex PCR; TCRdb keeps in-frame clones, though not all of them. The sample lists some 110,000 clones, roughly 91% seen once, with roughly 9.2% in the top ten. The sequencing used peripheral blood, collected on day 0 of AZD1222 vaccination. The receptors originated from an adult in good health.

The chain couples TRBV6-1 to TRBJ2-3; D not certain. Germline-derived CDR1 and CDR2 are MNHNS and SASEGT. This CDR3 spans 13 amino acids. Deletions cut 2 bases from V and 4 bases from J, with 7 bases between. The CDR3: CASSERVADTQYF. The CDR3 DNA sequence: TGTGCCAGCAGTGAACGGGTAGCAGATACGCAGTATTTT.

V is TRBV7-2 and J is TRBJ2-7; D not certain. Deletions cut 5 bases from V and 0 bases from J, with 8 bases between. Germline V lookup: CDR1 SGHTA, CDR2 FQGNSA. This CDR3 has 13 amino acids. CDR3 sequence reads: CASSRALSYEQYF. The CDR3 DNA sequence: TGTGCCAGCAGCCGGGCCCTCTCCTACGAGCAGTACTTC.

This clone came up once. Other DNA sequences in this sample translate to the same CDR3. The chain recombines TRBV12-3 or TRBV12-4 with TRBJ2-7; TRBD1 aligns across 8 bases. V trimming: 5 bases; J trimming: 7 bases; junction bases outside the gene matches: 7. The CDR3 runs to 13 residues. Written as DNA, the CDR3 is TGTGCCAGCAGTGCCGGGACAGGAAGGGAGCAGTACTTC. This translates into CASSAGTGREQYF.

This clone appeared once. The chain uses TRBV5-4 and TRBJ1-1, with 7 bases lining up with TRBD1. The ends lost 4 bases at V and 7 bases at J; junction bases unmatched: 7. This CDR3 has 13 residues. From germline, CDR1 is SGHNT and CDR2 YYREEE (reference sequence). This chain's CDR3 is CASSLTGADEAFF. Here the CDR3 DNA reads TGTGCCAGCAGCCTAACAGGGGCGGATGAAGCTTTCTTT.

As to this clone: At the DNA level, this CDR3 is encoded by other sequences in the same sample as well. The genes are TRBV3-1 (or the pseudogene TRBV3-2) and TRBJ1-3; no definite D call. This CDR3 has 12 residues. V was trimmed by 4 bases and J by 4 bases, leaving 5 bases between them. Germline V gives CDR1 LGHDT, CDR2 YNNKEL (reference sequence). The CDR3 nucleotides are TGTGCCAGCAGCCCCCCCGGAAACACCATATATTTT. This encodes CASSPPGNTIYF.

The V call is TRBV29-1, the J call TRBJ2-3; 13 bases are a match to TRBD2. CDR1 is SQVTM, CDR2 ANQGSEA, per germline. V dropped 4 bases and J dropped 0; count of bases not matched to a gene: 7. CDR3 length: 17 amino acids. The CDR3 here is CSVARTSGSSSTDTQYF. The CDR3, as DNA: TGCAGCGTTGCCAGGACTAGCGGGAGCTCTAGCACAGATACGCAGTATTTT.

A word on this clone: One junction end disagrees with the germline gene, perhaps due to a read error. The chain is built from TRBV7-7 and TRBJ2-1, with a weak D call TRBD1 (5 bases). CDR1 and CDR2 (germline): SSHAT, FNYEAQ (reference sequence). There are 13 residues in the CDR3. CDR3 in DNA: TGTGCTAGCAGCTTAGGGGCAGTCAATGAGCAGTTCTTC. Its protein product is CASSLGAVNEQFF.

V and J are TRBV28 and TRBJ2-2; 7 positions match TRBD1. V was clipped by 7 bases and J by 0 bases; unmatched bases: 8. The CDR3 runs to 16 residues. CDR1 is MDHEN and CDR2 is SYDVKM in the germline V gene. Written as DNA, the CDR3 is TGTGCCAGCACCCTAGGGGGCACGACGAACACCGGGGAGCTGTTTTTT. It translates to CASTLGGTTNTGELFF. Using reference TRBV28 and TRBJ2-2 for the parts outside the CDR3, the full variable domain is DVKVTQSSRYLVKRTGEKVFLECVQDMDHENMFWYRQDPGLGLRLIYFSYDVKMKEKGDIPEGYSVSREKKERFSLILESASTNQTSMYLCASTLGGTTNTGELFFGEGSRLTVL.

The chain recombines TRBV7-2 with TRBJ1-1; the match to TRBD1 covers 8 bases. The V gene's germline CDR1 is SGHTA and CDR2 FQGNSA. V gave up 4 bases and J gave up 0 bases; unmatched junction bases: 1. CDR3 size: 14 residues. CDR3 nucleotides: TGTGCCAGCAGCTGGACAGGGATGAACACTGAAGCTTTCTTT. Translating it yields CASSWTGMNTEAFF.

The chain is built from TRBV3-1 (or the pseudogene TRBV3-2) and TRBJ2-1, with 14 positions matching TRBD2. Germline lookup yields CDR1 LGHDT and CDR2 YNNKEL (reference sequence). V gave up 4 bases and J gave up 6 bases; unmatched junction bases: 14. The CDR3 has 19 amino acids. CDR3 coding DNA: TGTGCCAGCAGCCCCTTAGGGGGGACTAGCGGGAGTGTGGTCAATGAGCAGTTCTTC. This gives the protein CASSPLGGTSGSVVNEQFF.

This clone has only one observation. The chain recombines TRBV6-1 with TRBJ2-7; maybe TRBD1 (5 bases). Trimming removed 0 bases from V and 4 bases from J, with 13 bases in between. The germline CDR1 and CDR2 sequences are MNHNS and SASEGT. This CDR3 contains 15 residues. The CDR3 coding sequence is TGTGCCAGCAGTGAAGCGCTCCAGGGTGCGTACGAGCAGTACTTC. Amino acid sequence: CASSEALQGAYEQYF.

The DNA of the CDR3 is TGTGCCAGCAGCCTTAATAATGAAAAACTGTTTTTT. It codes for CASSLNNEKLFF. The rearrangement links TRBV3-1 (or the pseudogene TRBV3-2) to TRBJ1-4; no definite D call. The germline CDR1 and CDR2 sequences are LGHDT and YNNKEL (reference sequence). There are 12 residues in the CDR3. Trimming left V 4 bases short and J 4 bases short, with 4 bases between.

This CDR3 is CATSDRLAGYNEQFF. The CDR3 DNA reads as TGTGCCACCAGTGATCGACTAGCGGGTTACAATGAGCAGTTCTTC. The V call is TRBV24-1, the J call TRBJ2-1; 10 bases agree with TRBD2. The trim removed 3 bases at V and 4 bases at J, leaving 2 bases unmatched. CDR1 is KGHDR, CDR2 SFDVKD, per germline. This CDR3 has 15 residues.

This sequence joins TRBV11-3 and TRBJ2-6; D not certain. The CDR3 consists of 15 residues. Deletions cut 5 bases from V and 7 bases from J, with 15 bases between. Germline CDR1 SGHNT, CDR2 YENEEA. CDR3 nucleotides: TGTGCCAGCAGCCCCGGTCGTCGTTTAGCCAACGTCCTGACTTTC. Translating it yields CASSPGRRLANVLTF.

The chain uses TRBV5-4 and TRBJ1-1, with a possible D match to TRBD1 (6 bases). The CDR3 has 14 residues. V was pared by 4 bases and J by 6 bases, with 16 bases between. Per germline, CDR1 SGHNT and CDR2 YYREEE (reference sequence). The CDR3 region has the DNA TGTGCCAGCAGCGTTGTAGGGGGGGGAGCTGAAGCTTTCTTT. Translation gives CASSVVGGGAEAFF.

Here the CDR3 reads CASSLGGPSGQYF. In nucleotides, the CDR3 is TGTGCCAGCAGCTTAGGGGGACCCTCAGGGCAGTACTTC. The chain links TRBV7-2 to TRBJ2-7; D may match TRBD1 or TRBD2 (5 bases each). The CDR3 is 13 amino acids. Per the germline V gene, CDR1 is SGHTA and CDR2 is FQGNSA. Between the trimmed V and J ends, which lost 1 base and 9 bases, there was a span of 13 bases.

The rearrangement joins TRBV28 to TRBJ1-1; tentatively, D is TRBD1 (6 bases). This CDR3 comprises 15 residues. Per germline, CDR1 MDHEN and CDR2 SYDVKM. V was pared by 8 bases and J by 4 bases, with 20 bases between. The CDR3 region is CASYPRGRSVTEAFF. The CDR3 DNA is TGTGCCAGCTATCCTCGGGGGCGGTCAGTCACTGAAGCTTTCTTT.

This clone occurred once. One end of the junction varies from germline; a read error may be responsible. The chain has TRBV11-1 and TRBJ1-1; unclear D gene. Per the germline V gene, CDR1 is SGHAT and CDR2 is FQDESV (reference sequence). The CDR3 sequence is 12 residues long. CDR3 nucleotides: TGTGCCAGCAGCTTTAGGAACTCTGAAGCTTTCTTT. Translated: CASSFRNSEAFF.

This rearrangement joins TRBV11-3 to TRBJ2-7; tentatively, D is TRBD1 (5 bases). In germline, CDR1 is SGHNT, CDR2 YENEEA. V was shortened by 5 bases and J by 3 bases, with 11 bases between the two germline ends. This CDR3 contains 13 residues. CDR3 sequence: CASSEGAVYEQYF. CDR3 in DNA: TGTGCCAGCAGCGAAGGGGCCGTCTACGAGCAGTACTTC.

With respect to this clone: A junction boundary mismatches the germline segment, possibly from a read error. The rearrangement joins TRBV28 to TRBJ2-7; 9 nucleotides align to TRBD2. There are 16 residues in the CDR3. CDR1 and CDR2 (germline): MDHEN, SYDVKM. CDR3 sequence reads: CASSYPLVGGRASRDF. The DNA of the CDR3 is TGTGCCAGCAGTTACCCTCTGGTCGGCGGGAGGGCCTCCCGGGACTTC.

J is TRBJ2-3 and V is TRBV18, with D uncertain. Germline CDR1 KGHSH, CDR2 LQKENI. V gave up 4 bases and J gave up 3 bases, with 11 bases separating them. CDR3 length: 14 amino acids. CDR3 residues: CASSLRQGTDTQYF. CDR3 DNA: TGTGCCAGCTCACTTAGACAAGGGACAGATACGCAGTATTTT.

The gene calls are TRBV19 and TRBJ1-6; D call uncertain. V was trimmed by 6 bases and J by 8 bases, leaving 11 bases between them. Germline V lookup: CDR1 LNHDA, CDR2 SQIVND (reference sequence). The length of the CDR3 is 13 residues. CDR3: CASSSQVDSPLHF. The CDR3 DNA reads TGTGCCAGTAGCTCGCAGGTCGATTCACCCCTCCACTTT.

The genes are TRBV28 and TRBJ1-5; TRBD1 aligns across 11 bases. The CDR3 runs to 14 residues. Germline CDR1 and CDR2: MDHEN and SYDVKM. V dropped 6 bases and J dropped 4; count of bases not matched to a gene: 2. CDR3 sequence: CASRGQGVNQPQHF. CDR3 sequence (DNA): TGTGCCAGCAGGGGACAGGGGGTTAATCAGCCCCAGCATTTT.

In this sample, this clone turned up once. CDR3 sequence reads: CASSAEGNQPQHF. The CDR3, as DNA: TGTGCCAGCAGTGCGGAGGGCAATCAGCCCCAGCATTTT. The chain couples TRBV6-4 to TRBJ1-5; D call uncertain. The CDR3 contains 13 residues. Per germline, CDR1 MRHNA and CDR2 SNTAGT. V was cut by 4 bases and J by 2 bases, with 6 bases left in between.

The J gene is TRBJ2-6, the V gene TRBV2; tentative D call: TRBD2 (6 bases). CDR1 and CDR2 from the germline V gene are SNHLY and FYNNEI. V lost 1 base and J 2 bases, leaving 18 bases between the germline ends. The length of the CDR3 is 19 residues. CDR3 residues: CASSEVKGRRKPGANVLTF. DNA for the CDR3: TGTGCCAGCAGTGAAGTGAAGGGGAGGCGAAAACCTGGGGCCAACGTCCTGACTTTC.

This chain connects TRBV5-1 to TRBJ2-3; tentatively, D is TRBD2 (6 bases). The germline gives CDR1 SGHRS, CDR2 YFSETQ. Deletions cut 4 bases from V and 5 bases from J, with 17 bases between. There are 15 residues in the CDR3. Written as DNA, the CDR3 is TGCGCCAGCAGCCCACAAGCGGGTCTAGGAGATACGCAGTATTTT. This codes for CASSPQAGLGDTQYF.

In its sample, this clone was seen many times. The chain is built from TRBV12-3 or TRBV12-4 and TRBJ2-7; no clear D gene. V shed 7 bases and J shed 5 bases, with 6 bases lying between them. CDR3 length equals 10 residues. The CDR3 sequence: CASTPDEQYF. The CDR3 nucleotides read TGTGCCAGCACTCCGGACGAGCAGTACTTC.

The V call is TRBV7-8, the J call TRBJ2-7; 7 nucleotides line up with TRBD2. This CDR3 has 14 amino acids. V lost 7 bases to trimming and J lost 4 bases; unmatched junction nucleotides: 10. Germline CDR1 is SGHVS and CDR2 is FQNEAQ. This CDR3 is CASTPAAGLYEQYF. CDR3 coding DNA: TGTGCCAGCACACCGGCAGCGGGACTGTACGAGCAGTACTTC. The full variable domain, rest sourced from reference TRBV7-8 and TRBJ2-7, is GAGVSQSPRYKVAKRGQDVALRCDPISGHVSLFWYQQALGQGPEFLTYFQNEAQLDKSGLPSDRFFAERPEGSVSTLKIQRTQQEDSAVYLCASTPAAGLYEQYFGPGTRLTVT.

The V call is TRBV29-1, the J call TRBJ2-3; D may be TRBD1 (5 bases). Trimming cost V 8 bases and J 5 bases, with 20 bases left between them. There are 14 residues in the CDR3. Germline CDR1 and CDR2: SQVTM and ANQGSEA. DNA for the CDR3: TGCAGCACCGCACGACAGCCAGGTATAGATACGCAGTATTTT. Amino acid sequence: CSTARQPGIDTQYF.

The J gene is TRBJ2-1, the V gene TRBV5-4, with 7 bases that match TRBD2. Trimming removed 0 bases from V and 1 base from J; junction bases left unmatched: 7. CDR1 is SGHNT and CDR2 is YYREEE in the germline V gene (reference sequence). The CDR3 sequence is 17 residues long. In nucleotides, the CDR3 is TGTGCCAGCAGCTTGGACCTAGCGGCCGTTTCCTACAATGAGCAGTTCTTC. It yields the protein CASSLDLAAVSYNEQFF. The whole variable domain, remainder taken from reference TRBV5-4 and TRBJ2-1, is ETGVTQSPTHLIKTRGQQVTLRCSSQSGHNTVSWYQQALGQGPQFIFQYYREEENGRGNFPPRFSGLQFPNYSSELNVNALELDDSALYLCASSLDLAAVSYNEQFFGPGTRLTVL.